These 27 T cell receptor beta chains share one sample of origin, sequenced in a study of T cells in women clearing cervical HPV infection. TCRdb's copy holds only in-frame clones and misses some; the assay was immunoSEQ multiplex PCR. This table holds about 33,000 clones. The specimen was blood buffy coat. The receptor set was obtained from a woman aged 18 to 75 with a cervical HPV16 infection that either progressed to CIN3+ or cleared (not recorded which).

In the case of this clone: The read ends 3 residues before the CDR3 terminus; that terminus is restored from the germline J gene. The J gene is TRBJ2-2, the V gene TRBV6-8, with 7 bases fitting TRBD1. Germline CDR1 is MNHGY and CDR2 is SAAAGT. With 2 bases clipped from V and 5 bases from J, the junction kept 8 bases outside the gene matches. CDR3 length equals 16 residues. The CDR3 DNA, read in part, is TGTGCCAGCAGTTACCCCAAACAGGGGCTAACCGGGGAG. The encoded protein is CASSYPKQGLTGE. From start to end, the CDR3 is CASSYPKQGLTGELFF.

In the case of this clone: The read falls 3 residues short of the CDR3 end, and the missing part is taken from the germline J gene. V and J are TRBV7-2 and TRBJ2-7; 9 bases map to TRBD1. With 0 bases clipped from V and 2 bases from J, the junction kept 8 bases outside the gene matches. This CDR3 comprises 17 residues. Germline CDR1 is SGHTA and CDR2 is FQGNSA. The CDR3 loop reads CASSLAATGQGTYEQYF. The CDR3 DNA, read in part, is TGTGCCAGCAGCTTAGCCGCGACCGGACAGGGGACCTACGAG.

As concerns this clone: The CDR3 end falls 3 residues outside the read, so it is completed with the germline J gene. The chain couples TRBV7-2 to TRBJ2-5; D perhaps matches TRBD1 (6 bases). The CDR3 has 13 amino acids. Germline CDR1 is SGHTA and CDR2 is FQGNSA. Trimming cost V 5 bases and J 5 bases, with 12 bases left between them. This CDR3 is CASSTRTAETQYF. The DNA read from the CDR3 is TGTGCCAGCAGCACGCGGACAGCTGAGACC.

For this clone: The read finishes 3 residues shy of the CDR3 end, and the germline J gene is used to complete it. The genes are TRBV30 and TRBJ2-1, with D hard to call. Per the germline V gene, CDR1 is GTSNPN and CDR2 is SVGIG (reference sequence). This CDR3 spans 15 amino acids. The germline V and J ends were trimmed by 3 bases and 5 bases, with 17 bases remaining between them. The CDR3: CAWSRRQLNNNEQFF. Partial CDR3 DNA: TGTGCCTGGAGCCGAAGGCAGTTAAATAACAATGAG.

A remark on this clone: Coverage ceases 3 residues before the CDR3 finishes, and the germline J gene fills in the end. This chain links TRBV7-2 with TRBJ1-1; 9 bases map to TRBD1. Trimming at V came to 5 bases and at J to 7 bases, leaving 5 bases not matched to a gene. From germline, CDR1 is SGHTA and CDR2 FQGNSA. The CDR3 runs 13 residues. The covered CDR3 bases are TGTGCCAGCAGCCCTAACAGGGGGCTTGAA. It yields the protein CASSPNRGLE. From start to end, the CDR3 is CASSPNRGLEAFF.

Regarding this clone: The read terminates 3 residues ahead of where the CDR3 ends, so the germline J gene completes it. The chain carries TRBV18 and TRBJ2-3, with D unresolved. Looked up from germline, CDR1 is KGHSH and CDR2 is LQKENI. The V end was cut by 2 bases, the J end by 2 bases, with 5 bases between. CDR3 size: 13 residues. CDR3 bases read: TGTGCCAGCTCACCAGAGGTCACAGATACG. Translated, it gives CASSPEVTDT. The CDR3, in full, reads CASSPEVTDTQYF.

For this clone: The read falls 3 residues short of the CDR3 end, and the missing part is taken from the germline J gene. V usage is TRBV30 and J usage is TRBJ2-7, with D unresolved. CDR1 and CDR2 (germline): GTSNPN, SVGIG (reference sequence). CDR3 length: 13 amino acids. V was pared by 7 bases and J by 0 bases, with 13 bases between. CDR3 bases read: TGTGCCTACCAGGAAACAGACTCCTACGAG. This gives the protein CAYQETDSYE. The CDR3 in full is CAYQETDSYEQYF.

Comment on this clone: The CDR3 extends 3 residues past the end of the read, so its final part is completed from the germline J gene. This rearrangement joins TRBV19 to TRBJ2-3, with 9 bases lining up with TRBD2. The germline V gene encodes CDR1 LNHDA and CDR2 SQIVND (reference sequence). J was trimmed by 1 base and V by 9 bases; bases with no gene match: 8. The CDR3 contains 15 residues. The sequenced part of the CDR3 DNA is TGTGCCAGCTCGGGCCTAGCGGGACGCACAGATACG. Its protein product is CASSGLAGRTDT. The whole CDR3 reads CASSGLAGRTDTQYF.

About this clone: Coverage ceases 3 residues before the CDR3 finishes, and the germline J gene fills in the end. V gene TRBV30 combines with J gene TRBJ2-5; 8 bases agree with TRBD2. The junction had 9 bases not matched to a gene; V was cut back by 1 base and J by 5 bases. Per the germline V gene, CDR1 is GTSNPN and CDR2 is SVGIG (reference sequence). This CDR3 spans 15 amino acids. CDR3 bases read: TGTGCCTGGAGTGCCACCGGACTAGCCGGGGAGACC. It yields the protein CAWSATGLAGET. The whole CDR3 sequence is CAWSATGLAGETQYF.

Of note for this clone: The CDR3 is cut off 3 residues early in the read; its end comes from the germline J gene. The gene calls are TRBV19 and TRBJ2-1, with 8 bases that match TRBD1. Germline V gene sequence: CDR1 LNHDA, CDR2 SQIVND (reference sequence). After removal of 4 bases from V and 5 bases from J, the junction contained 7 bases not matched to a gene. The CDR3 covers 15 residues. The sequenced CDR3 bases are TGTGCCAGTAGTAAGACGGACAGGGACCACAATGAG. Protein: CASSKTDRDHNE. The whole CDR3 sequence reads CASSKTDRDHNEQFF.

Turning to this clone: The read stops 3 residues short of the end of the CDR3; the missing end is completed from the germline J gene. The gene calls are TRBV20-1 and TRBJ2-5; 8 positions match TRBD2. V dropped 6 bases and J dropped 7; count of bases not matched to a gene: 16. The CDR3 runs to 15 residues. Germline lookup yields CDR1 DFQATT and CDR2 SNEGSKA (reference sequence). The DNA read from the CDR3 is TGCAGTGCCCCAGGGGTAGCGGGGACCTTAGGGACC. Residues: CSAPGVAGTLGT. The full-length CDR3 reads as CSAPGVAGTLGTQYF.

In regard to this clone: The CDR3 end falls 3 residues outside the read, so it is completed with the germline J gene. The V gene is TRBV6-2 or TRBV6-3, the J gene TRBJ2-3, with D perhaps TRBD2 (6 bases). Germline V gene lookup returns CDR1 MNHEY and CDR2 SVGEGT. Trimming left V 0 bases short and J 6 bases short, with 16 bases between. This CDR3 has 16 residues. The sequenced part of the CDR3 DNA is TGTGCCAGCAGTTACTCGATGGCACTAGCCGGTGATACG. Translated, it gives CASSYSMALAGDT. The whole CDR3 is CASSYSMALAGDTQYF.

Remarks on this clone: Read sequence stops 3 residues before the CDR3 end, and the germline J gene provides the missing end. The chain employs TRBV7-3 and TRBJ2-3, with D perhaps TRBD1 (5 bases). The CDR3 is 15 amino acids. Germline assignment: CDR1 SGHTA and CDR2 FQGTGA. Trimming stripped 2 bases from V and 1 base from J, with 10 bases between. The CDR3 sequence is CASSLGAARTDTQYF. The DNA read from the CDR3 is TGTGCCAGCAGCTTAGGGGCGGCCCGCACAGATACG.

The CDR3: CSAIRDRGREQYF. The part of the CDR3 DNA that was read is TGCAGTGCTATCCGGGACAGGGGGCGCGAG. The gene calls are TRBV20-1 and TRBJ2-7; 12 bases align to TRBD1. The missing CDR3 end, 3 residues past where the read stops, is filled in from the germline J gene. Germline-derived CDR1 and CDR2 are DFQATT and SNEGSKA (reference sequence). This CDR3 spans 13 amino acids. V lost 4 bases to trimming and J lost 6 bases; unmatched junction nucleotides: 4.

CDR3 sequence reads: CATSRDGGYNGELFF. Partial CDR3 DNA: TGTGCCACCAGCAGAGATGGGGGGTATAACGGGGAG. The chain employs TRBV15 and TRBJ2-2, with D perhaps TRBD2 (6 bases). The read stops 3 residues short of the end of the CDR3; the missing end is completed from the germline J gene. The CDR3 runs to 15 residues. With 0 bases removed from V and 7 bases from J, the gap between germline ends came to 12 bases. Germline CDR1 reads LNHNV; CDR2 reads YYDKDF (reference sequence).

For this clone: The CDR3 end falls 3 residues outside the read, so it is completed with the germline J gene. The rearrangement links TRBV7-6 to TRBJ2-7, with 11 bases identical to TRBD2. CDR3 length: 16 residues. V shed 4 bases, J shed 5 bases, and the junction held 10 bases outside the gene matches. CDR1 is SGHVS, CDR2 FNYEAQ, per germline. The part of the CDR3 DNA that was read is TGTGCCAGCAGCTCCCCGTTTACTAGCGGGAGAAACGAG. Protein: CASSSPFTSGRNE. The whole CDR3 sequence reads CASSSPFTSGRNEQYF.

Details on this clone: Read sequence stops 3 residues before the CDR3 end, and the germline J gene provides the missing end. This sequence joins TRBV30 and TRBJ2-3; TRBD2 might be the D (6 bases). The CDR3 contains 13 residues. The V end lost 5 bases, the J end lost 2 bases, and 11 bases lay between the germline ends. Germline CDR1 GTSNPN, CDR2 SVGIG (reference sequence). Partial CDR3 DNA: TGTGCCTGGGCGGAGGGGAACACAGATACG. This translates into CAWAEGNTDT. The CDR3 in its entirety is CAWAEGNTDTQYF.

Turning to this clone: The DNA ends 3 residues before the CDR3 does, and the rest of the CDR3 is filled in from the germline J gene. The rearrangement joins TRBV5-1 to TRBJ1-1; 10 nucleotides align to TRBD1. Trimming at V came to 3 bases and at J to 1 base, leaving 3 bases not matched to a gene. The germline CDR1 and CDR2 sequences are SGHRS and YFSETQ. The CDR3 is 15 amino acids. CDR3 sequence reads: CASSSWTGGNTEAFF. The covered CDR3 bases are TGCGCCAGCAGCTCCTGGACAGGGGGGAACACTGAA. The complete variable domain, with remaining parts taken from reference TRBV5-1 and TRBJ1-1, reads KAGVTQTPRYLIKTRGQQVTLSCSPISGHRSVSWYQQTPGQGLQFLFEYFSETQRNKGNFPGRFSGRQFSNSRSEMNVSTLELGDSALYLCASSSWTGGNTEAFFGQGTRLTVV.

As concerns this clone: The CDR3 end lies 3 residues beyond the end of the read and is filled in from the germline J gene. The chain joins TRBV10-3 to TRBJ2-3; 9 bases are shared with TRBD1. V dropped 0 bases and J dropped 4; count of bases not matched to a gene: 2. The CDR3 covers 15 residues. Germline V gene data show CDR1 as ENHRY and CDR2 as SYGVKD. CDR3 bases read: TGTGCCATCAGTGAGTCGACAGGGGGGCCAGATACG. This translates into CAISESTGGPDT. The whole CDR3 is CAISESTGGPDTQYF.

Remarks on this clone: The read ends 3 residues early relative to the CDR3; the germline J gene fills the gap. The rearrangement joins TRBV6-2 or TRBV6-3 to TRBJ1-1, with 8 bases fitting TRBD1. CDR1 is MNHEY, CDR2 SVGEGT, per germline. V lost 7 bases and J lost 3; bases outside the gene matches: 7. The length of the CDR3 is 14 residues. CDR3 protein: CASTYDRGDTEAFF. The sequenced CDR3 bases are TGTGCCAGCACCTATGACAGGGGAGACACTGAA.

Concerning this clone: The CDR3 goes on 3 residues after the read ends, and that part is filled in from the germline J gene. The V gene is TRBV5-1, the J gene TRBJ2-7; tentatively, D is TRBD1 (5 bases). Trimming removed 0 bases at V and 5 bases at J, with 15 bases between. Germline CDR1 SGHRS, CDR2 YFSETQ. The CDR3 is made up of 15 amino acids. The CDR3 bases that were read are TGCGCCAGCAGCTTGGCCCGGGCTCAAGGGGACGAG. This sequence encodes CASSLARAQGDE. The complete CDR3 sequence is CASSLARAQGDEQYF.

As concerns this clone: Sequencing ends 3 residues short of the CDR3 end; the germline J gene provides the rest. The chain employs TRBV19 and TRBJ1-2; unclear D gene. The CDR3 covers 13 residues. The germline V gene encodes CDR1 LNHDA and CDR2 SQIVND (reference sequence). The CDR3 DNA, read in part, is TGTGCCAGTAGTCTAAGAAGCTCCTACGAC. This sequence encodes CASSLRSSYD. Given in full, the CDR3 is CASSLRSSYDYTF.

Concerning this clone: From the germline J gene comes the end of the CDR3, since the read stops 3 residues before it. V gene TRBV6-2 or TRBV6-3 combines with J gene TRBJ2-5, with 9 bases aligning to TRBD2. CDR3 length equals 15 residues. The germline CDR1 and CDR2 sequences are MNHEY and SVGEGT. With V trimmed by 5 bases and J by 5 bases, 9 bases remained unmatched. The CDR3 sequence is CASSRGDSGSETQYF. Incomplete CDR3 DNA: TGTGCCAGCAGTCGCGGTGATAGCGGGAGTGAGACC.

In regard to this clone: The read terminates 3 residues ahead of where the CDR3 ends, so the germline J gene completes it. The genes are TRBV19 and TRBJ2-7; 9 bases line up with TRBD2. Germline V gene sequence: CDR1 LNHDA, CDR2 SQIVND (reference sequence). The V and J ends lost 8 bases and 6 bases, in that order; junction bases with no gene match: 11. The CDR3 contains 14 residues. CDR3 DNA (partial): TGTGCCAGTGGTTACGGGAGCGGGGGGTTCGAG. Its protein is CASGYGSGGFE. The complete CDR3 reads CASGYGSGGFEQYF. Full variable domain (rest looked up from reference TRBV19 and TRBJ2-7): DGGITQSPKYLFRKEGQNVTLSCEQNLNHDAMYWYRQDPGQGLRLIYYSQIVNDFQKGDIAEGYSVSREKKESFPLTVTSAQKNPTAFYLCASGYGSGGFEQYFGPGTRLTVT.

Regarding this clone: With the read ending 3 residues before the CDR3 end, the germline J gene is used to fill in that end. The chain has TRBV10-3 and TRBJ1-2, with TRBD1 identical over 11 bases. The germline V gene has CDR1 ENHRY and CDR2 SYGVKD. The CDR3 has 16 amino acids. The J segment lost 7 bases and the V segment lost 6 bases, leaving 13 bases of the junction unmatched. The CDR3 DNA, read in part, is TGTGCCATCAGCCGGGACAGGGGGGGACCCAGCCCTGGC. Its translation is CAISRDRGGPSPG. The CDR3, in full, reads CAISRDRGGPSPGYTF.

In regard to this clone: Read sequence stops 3 residues before the CDR3 end, and the germline J gene provides the missing end. This rearrangement joins TRBV12-3 or TRBV12-4 to TRBJ1-3; 9 positions agree with TRBD1. This CDR3 has 17 residues. J gave up 0 bases and V 6 bases, and 9 bases lay outside the gene matches. The CDR3 bases that were read are TGTGCCAGCAGGTACATACAGGGGGCCTACTCTGGAAACACC. This translates into CASRYIQGAYSGNT. The complete CDR3 reads CASRYIQGAYSGNTIYF.

A remark on this clone: The sequence runs out 3 residues before the end of the CDR3; the remainder is reconstructed from the germline J gene. The V gene is TRBV20-1, the J gene TRBJ2-5, with D possibly matching TRBD2 (7 bases). Trimming stripped 1 base from V and 1 base from J, with 16 bases between. The CDR3 has 16 residues. Germline assignment: CDR1 DFQATT and CDR2 SNEGSKA (reference sequence). The CDR3 bases that were read are TGCAGTGCTAGAGCAGGAACGGGGGGCATCCAAGAGACC. Amino acid sequence: CSARAGTGGIQET. The entire CDR3 protein is CSARAGTGGIQETQYF.